This T cell receptor beta chain was profiled in a study of T-cell reconstitution after alpha-beta-depleted transplantation in children. Overall study results and limits: The origin of high day-60 TCRbeta diversity in some patients lay in surviving recipient T cells and thymic progenitors. Expanded graft clones, several hundred of them, were reportedly the source of alpha-beta T cells about two months after transplant. Hyperexpanded clones declined; after one year, newly produced T cells mostly supplied diversity.

Using unique molecular identifiers, the investigators prepared the TCRbeta library. TCRdb fed the PCR reads into MiXCR, producing one record per CDR3 protein. The sample contains 330,000 or so distinct CDR3 sequences, 6% to 10% of which appear only once. A word on this clonotype: As yet, its antigen is unknown.

The CDR3 has 16 amino acids. V trimming: 7 bases; J trimming: 5 bases; junction bases outside the gene matches: 10. Per the germline V gene, CDR1 is MNHNS and CDR2 is SASEGT. This clonotype was obtained from a female patient younger than 10 who had a stem cell transplant for Fanconi anemia, so the T cells may come from the graft donor. The chain has TRBV6-1 and TRBJ2-1, with TRBD2 matching over 11 bases. The sequenced sample was peripheral blood, obtained 360 days after TCRalphabeta/CD19-depleted stem cell transplant. The CDR3 loop is CASTRRSSGGHNEQFF. CDR3 DNA: TGTGCCAGCACCCGAAGGTCTAGCGGGGGGCACAATGAGCAGTTCTTC.